This paragraph reports one T cell receptor beta chain. Its antigen remains unidentified. This sample was included in a study of T cell repertoires in cytomegalovirus infection. Study results and limitations: CMV-specific TCR beta clonotypes restricted by HLA-C dominated the ex vivo response. There were carriers of CMV plus the relevant HLA, and cumulative public TCR beta family frequency identified them.

Using its own MiXCR run on the reads, TCRdb lists one record per CDR3 protein. The sample includes just over 150,000 distinct CDR3 sequences, about 25% seen only once; the top ten take roughly 9.8%. The CDR3 length is 14 residues. Deletions cut 3 bases from V and 4 bases from J, with 10 bases between. Per germline, CDR1 KGHSH and CDR2 LQKENI. The sample consisted of PBMCs. The receptor was derived from a human donor in good health (CMV status not recorded). Some clones in this sample may be carry-over from other donors' samples. This chain uses TRBV18 with TRBJ1-5; no clear D gene. The CDR3 is CASSPAAENQPQHF. DNA of the CDR3: TGTGCCAGCTCACCTGCGGCAGAAAATCAGCCCCAGCATTTT.